This TCR beta chain appears in the sequencing data of a study of blood T cell repertoires in COVID-19. Assay: immunoSEQ multiplex PCR; the TCRdb copy retains only in-frame clones and omits some. The sample contains a few hundred thousand clones, more than 75% of which appear only once. From germline, CDR1 is SGHDN and CDR2 FVKESK. This CDR3 comprises 14 residues. Trimming removed 7 bases from V and 2 bases from J, with 14 bases in between. This clone was counted a few times. The rearrangement uses TRBV14 and TRBJ1-1; TRBD1 might be the D (6 bases). This TCR was sampled from a woman aged 55-69 years with COVID-19, enrolled during active disease. Specimen: peripheral blood. CDR3 region: CASTPLGGNTEAFF. The CDR3 coding sequence is TGTGCCAGCACCCCCCTAGGGGGAAACACTGAAGCTTTCTTT.